This TCR beta chain was sequenced during a study of blood T cell repertoires in COVID-19. Study overall: From T cells, B-cell-depleted T cells, or PBMCs came the material, which was cDNA or gDNA.

Profiled with immunoSEQ multiplex PCR; TCRdb holds only in-frame clones, not every one. The sample yields more than 150,000 clones, around 86% seen once. With 7 bases removed from V and 10 bases from J, the gap between germline ends came to 13 bases. In germline, CDR1 is SNHLY, CDR2 FYNNEI. There are 12 residues in the CDR3. Enrolment of Seattle patients took place during active infection, and they were followed longitudinally. The chain links TRBV2 to TRBJ1-4; a possible D gene is TRBD1 (5 bases). This sequence was found in a man in his 60s with COVID-19, enrolled during active disease. Sequenced material: peripheral blood. CDR3 nucleotide sequence: TGTGCCAGCAACGAAAGGGGTGGAAAACTGTTTTTT. It yields the protein CASNERGGKLFF.